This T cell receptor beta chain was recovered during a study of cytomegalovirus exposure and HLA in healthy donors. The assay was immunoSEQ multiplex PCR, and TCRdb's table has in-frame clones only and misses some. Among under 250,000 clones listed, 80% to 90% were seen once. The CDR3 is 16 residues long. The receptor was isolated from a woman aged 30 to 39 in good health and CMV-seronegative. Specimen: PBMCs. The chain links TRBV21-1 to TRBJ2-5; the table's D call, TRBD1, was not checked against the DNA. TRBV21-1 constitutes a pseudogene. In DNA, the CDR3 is TGTGCCAGCAGTCCCGGCACGGACAGGGCGTGCGAGACCCAGTACTTC. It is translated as CASSPGTDRACETQYF.